This TCR beta chain stems from a study of blood T cells in healthy people across ages. Study observations and caveats: Older individuals had lower TCR beta diversity per million T cells (the decline was roughly linear). Long-lived donors carried more naive CD4+ cells and greater diversity than aged donors.

This clonotype was picked up a small number of times. Its antigen remains unknown. It was with a sample-barcoded 5' primer and a J-beta primer mix that a second PCR of roughly 7 to 12 cycles was run. A single record per CDR3 protein comes from TCRdb applying MiXCR to the 5' RACE reads. There are about 1.7 million distinct CDR3 sequences in the sample; 28% occur only once, and roughly 8% lies in the top ten. Individuals who donated were healthy Caucasians from Russia aged about 6 to 100. CDR1 and CDR2 (germline): SNHLY, FYNNEI. Trimming removed 4 bases at V and 6 bases at J, with 12 bases between. CDR3 length: 13 residues.

The rearrangement uses TRBV2 and TRBJ1-2; TRBD1 might be the D (5 bases). What was sequenced was blood. This receptor was obtained from a woman in her thirties in good health. The CDR3 nucleotides are TGTGCCAGCAGTGTTCCCCAGGGACATGGCTACACCTTC. Encoded protein: CASSVPQGHGYTF.